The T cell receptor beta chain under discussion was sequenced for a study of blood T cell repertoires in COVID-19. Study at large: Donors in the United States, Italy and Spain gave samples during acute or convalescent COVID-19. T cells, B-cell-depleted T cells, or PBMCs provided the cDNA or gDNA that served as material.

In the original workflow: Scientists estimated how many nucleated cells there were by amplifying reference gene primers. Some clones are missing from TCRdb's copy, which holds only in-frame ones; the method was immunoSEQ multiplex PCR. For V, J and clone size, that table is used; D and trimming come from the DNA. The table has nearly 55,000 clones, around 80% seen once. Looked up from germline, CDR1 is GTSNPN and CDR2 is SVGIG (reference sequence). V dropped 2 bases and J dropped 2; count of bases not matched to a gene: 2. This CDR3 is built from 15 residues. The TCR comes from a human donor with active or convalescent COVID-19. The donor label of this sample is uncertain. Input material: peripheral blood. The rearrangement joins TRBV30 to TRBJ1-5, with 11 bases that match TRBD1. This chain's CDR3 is CAWSLGQGGNQPQHF. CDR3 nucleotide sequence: TGTGCCTGGAGTTTGGGACAGGGGGGCAATCAGCCCCAGCATTTT.